The 30 T cell receptor beta chains presented below share a single source sample, sequenced in a study of T cell changes during pregnancy in multiple sclerosis. Some clones are missing from TCRdb's copy, which holds only in-frame ones; the method was immunoSEQ multiplex PCR. Of some 40,000 clones in the sample, about nine tenths were seen once. Source: CD8+ T cells from peripheral blood mononuclear cells, taken before pregnancy. The receptors were gathered from a female donor with multiple sclerosis, enrolled in a pregnancy study.

Only a few counts were recorded for this clone. Written as DNA, the CDR3 is TGCGCCAGCAGTCAATCTGTATTCGGGCAGGGGGCGTCGGACTATGGCTACACCTTC. It yields the protein CASSQSVFGQGASDYGYTF. This chain uses TRBV23-1 with TRBJ1-2; 8 bases fit TRBD1. TRBV23-1 is filed as an ORF, its function uncertain. V lost 0 bases and J lost 3; bases outside the gene matches: 15. The CDR3 has 19 residues.

The chain is built from TRBV30 and TRBJ1-1; D is unclear. The germline V gene has CDR1 GTSNPN and CDR2 SVGIG (reference sequence). V was shortened by 4 bases and J by 4 bases, with 16 bases between the two germline ends. This CDR3 comprises 14 residues. The CDR3 coding sequence is TGTGCCTGGAATAGAAAAGGGAGGAGCACTGAAGCTTTCTTT. Translated, it gives CAWNRKGRSTEAFF.

The chain uses TRBV5-4 and TRBJ1-1; D is perhaps TRBD1 (6 bases). Trimming stripped 0 bases from V and 0 bases from J, with 9 bases between. Germline V lookup: CDR1 SGHNT, CDR2 YYREEE (reference sequence). The CDR3 spans 15 residues. Here the CDR3 DNA reads TGTGCCAGCAGCTTGGGAGCAGGGGTGAACACTGAAGCTTTCTTT. Amino acid sequence: CASSLGAGVNTEAFF.

This rearrangement joins TRBV27 to TRBJ2-3, with TRBD2 as a possible D gene (5 bases). Germline CDR1 and CDR2: MNHEY and SMNVEV (reference sequence). Trimming took 5 bases from V and 2 from J, leaving 20 bases between them. This CDR3 spans 17 amino acids. CDR3 sequence: CASSPGRRWRDTDTQYF. CDR3 DNA sequence: TGTGCCAGCAGTCCCGGACGGAGGTGGCGTGACACAGATACGCAGTATTTT.

V is TRBV27 and J is TRBJ2-1, with 10 bases fitting TRBD1. The CDR3 spans 14 residues. Germline CDR1 reads MNHEY; CDR2 reads SMNVEV (reference sequence). The J segment lost 7 bases and the V segment lost 5 bases, leaving 5 bases of the junction unmatched. CDR3 nucleotides: TGTGCCAGCAGTCCCCGGGACAGGGGTAATGAGCAGTTCTTC. Protein: CASSPRDRGNEQFF.

The chain recombines TRBV9 with TRBJ2-4; D remains unclear. Germline values: CDR1 SGDLS, CDR2 YYNGEE. The length of the CDR3 is 15 residues. Between the trimmed V and J ends, which lost 0 bases and 0 bases, there was a span of 7 bases. The CDR3 here is CASSVAGLAKNIQYF. DNA of the CDR3: TGTGCCAGCAGCGTAGCTGGGCTAGCCAAAAACATTCAGTACTTC.

The chain is built from TRBV7-9 and TRBJ2-5; 13 positions agree with TRBD2. V lost 3 bases, J lost 1 base, and 11 bases stayed unmatched. This CDR3 spans 19 amino acids. Per the germline V gene, CDR1 is SEHNR and CDR2 is FQNEAQ (reference sequence). CDR3 in amino acids: CASSLGGTSGKLFQETQYF. As DNA, the CDR3 is TGTGCCAGCAGCTTGGGCGGGACTAGCGGGAAACTGTTCCAAGAGACCCAGTACTTC.

The J gene is TRBJ2-7, the V gene TRBV7-2; 7 bases are a match to TRBD2. CDR3 length equals 16 residues. V lost 1 base and J lost 2; bases outside the gene matches: 8. Germline values: CDR1 SGHTA, CDR2 FQGNSA. CDR3 coding DNA: TGTGCCAGCAGCTTAGTTCGGGGGACTACGACCTACGAGCAGTACTTC. Its translation is CASSLVRGTTTYEQYF.

The rearrangement links TRBV7-9 to TRBJ2-7; 8 bases agree with TRBD1. The CDR3 is 14 amino acids. The germline gives CDR1 SEHNR, CDR2 FQNEAQ (reference sequence). After removal of 4 bases from V and 7 bases from J, the junction contained 9 bases not matched to a gene. The CDR3 here is CASSSDRATFEQYF. In DNA form, the CDR3 reads TGTGCCAGCAGCTCGGACAGGGCCACTTTTGAGCAGTACTTC.

The genes are TRBV19 and TRBJ1-1; D not resolved. This CDR3 region has 13 residues. Trimming took off 3 bases at V and 1 base at J, with 6 bases between the two ends. CDR1 is LNHDA and CDR2 is SQIVND in the germline V gene (reference sequence). CDR3 bases: TGTGCCAGTAGTATGTCAGGGAACACTGAAGCTTTCTTT. Protein product: CASSMSGNTEAFF.

The gene calls are TRBV9 and TRBJ2-1, with TRBD2 identical over 8 bases. Losses at the gene ends were 2 bases for V and 9 bases for J; bases not matched to a gene: 22. The CDR3 consists of 19 residues. Germline lookup yields CDR1 SGDLS and CDR2 YYNGEE. Written as DNA, the CDR3 is TGTGCCAGCAGCGTGTCAGGGACGAGTTTAACTAGCGGCCGGGCTGAGCAGTTCTTC. Translating it yields CASSVSGTSLTSGRAEQFF.

The chain links TRBV9 to TRBJ2-1; D is ambiguous. This CDR3 has 12 amino acids. From germline, CDR1 is SGDLS and CDR2 YYNGEE. Trimming took off 1 base at V and 8 bases at J, with 7 bases between the two ends. CDR3 loop: CASSVRVDEQFF. The CDR3 DNA is TGTGCCAGCAGCGTACGTGTCGATGAGCAGTTCTTC.

The chain links TRBV2 to TRBJ1-2; D might be TRBD1 (6 bases). The CDR3 has 14 residues. V shed 6 bases and J shed 2 bases, with 13 bases lying between them. Per germline, CDR1 SNHLY and CDR2 FYNNEI. This chain's CDR3 is CASRDIQGNYGYTF. The CDR3 DNA reads TGTGCCAGCAGAGATATACAGGGAAACTATGGCTACACCTTC. The full variable domain, completed using reference TRBV2 and TRBJ1-2, is EPEVTQTPSHQVTQMGQEVILRCVPISNHLYFYWYRQILGQKVEFLVSFYNNEISEKSEIFDDQFSVERPDGSNFTLKIRSTKLEDSAMYFCASRDIQGNYGYTFGSGTRLTVV.

This clone was recorded at least ten times. This chain connects TRBV5-1 to TRBJ2-5, with 7 nucleotides matching TRBD2. Germline V gene data show CDR1 as SGHRS and CDR2 as YFSETQ. The V segment lost 1 base and the J segment 2 bases; nucleotides outside the gene matches: 17. This CDR3 has 19 residues. The CDR3 reads CASSLQIWTSGMSQETQYF. CDR3 nucleotides: TGCGCCAGCAGCTTGCAAATCTGGACTAGTGGCATGTCTCAAGAGACCCAGTACTTC.

This sequence joins TRBV5-5 and TRBJ1-2, with D possibly TRBD1 on 6 matching bases. Trimming took 1 base from V and 4 from J, leaving 11 bases between them. The CDR3 runs 14 residues. Germline CDR1 is SGHKS and CDR2 is YYEKEE (reference sequence). CDR3 nucleotide sequence: TGTGCCAGCAGCTTGTACGGGGGGGCCTATGGCTACACCTTC. Amino acids: CASSLYGGAYGYTF.

This clone was counted only a few times. The rearrangement uses TRBV20-1 and TRBJ1-1, with a tentative D call TRBD1 (5 bases). V was pared by 1 base and J by 13 bases, with 13 bases between. This CDR3 is 11 amino acids long. Looked up from germline, CDR1 is DFQATT and CDR2 is SNEGSKA (reference sequence). The CDR3 reads CSARGAGPDFF. The CDR3 DNA is TGCAGTGCTAGAGGGGCAGGGCCCGATTTCTTT.

The chain is built from TRBV27 and TRBJ2-7; 7 bases fit TRBD2. Germline V lookup: CDR1 MNHEY, CDR2 SMNVEV (reference sequence). The CDR3 runs to 14 residues. The trim removed 0 bases at V and 5 bases at J, leaving 4 bases unmatched. This CDR3 reads CASSLSGGLNEQYF. CDR3 sequence (DNA): TGTGCCAGCAGTTTATCGGGGGGGTTGAACGAGCAGTACTTC.

The chain has TRBV27 and TRBJ1-1, with 8 bases identical to TRBD1. CDR3 length equals 16 residues. Germline values: CDR1 MNHEY, CDR2 SMNVEV (reference sequence). The V gene end was trimmed by 0 bases and the J gene end by 1 base; junction bases not matched to a gene: 4. The DNA for the CDR3 is TGTGCCAGCAGTTTATCCCGGACAGGGTGGAACACTGAAGCTTTCTTT. Protein sequence: CASSLSRTGWNTEAFF.

The rearrangement links TRBV5-6 to TRBJ2-2, with 7 bases identical to TRBD1. Germline V lookup: CDR1 SGHDT, CDR2 YYEEEE. The J segment lost 3 bases and the V segment lost 3 bases, leaving 8 bases of the junction unmatched. The CDR3 has 16 amino acids. CDR3 protein: CASSSQGGWDTGELFF. DNA of the CDR3: TGTGCCAGCAGCTCCCAAGGGGGCTGGGACACCGGGGAGCTGTTTTTT. The whole variable domain, remainder taken from reference TRBV5-6 and TRBJ2-2, is DAGVTQSPTHLIKTRGQQVTLRCSPKSGHDTVSWYQQALGQGPQFIFQYYEEEERQRGNFPDRFSGHQFPNYSSELNVNALLLGDSALYLCASSSQGGWDTGELFFGEGSRLTVL.

This clone has a single count. J is TRBJ2-3 and V is TRBV27; 11 bases agree with TRBD2. J was trimmed by 3 bases and V by 0 bases; bases with no gene match: 2. The CDR3 runs 16 residues. Per the germline V gene, CDR1 is MNHEY and CDR2 is SMNVEV (reference sequence). The CDR3 here is CASSLSTSGSTDTQYF. The DNA for the CDR3 is TGTGCCAGCAGTTTATCTACTAGCGGGAGTACAGATACGCAGTATTTT.

V gene TRBV12-5 combines with J gene TRBJ2-1; 14 nucleotides match TRBD2. Germline assignment: CDR1 LGHNT and CDR2 FRNRAP. Germline trimming cut 5 bases from V and 7 bases from J; bases unmatched to any gene: 7. The CDR3 has 16 residues. The CDR3 bases are TGTGCTAGTGGTCTCCCGGGACTAGCGGGAGAAAATGAGCAGTTCTTC. Residues: CASGLPGLAGENEQFF.

This clone was picked up one time. The chain has TRBV28 and TRBJ2-7; possible D gene TRBD1, 5 bases. Per the germline V gene, CDR1 is MDHEN and CDR2 is SYDVKM. This CDR3 spans 13 amino acids. Trimming removed 2 bases at V and 7 bases at J, with 12 bases between. The CDR3 sequence is CASSLAGFGEQYF. In DNA, the CDR3 is TGTGCCAGCAGTTTAGCAGGGTTCGGAGAGCAGTACTTC.

The rearrangement links TRBV7-3 to TRBJ2-3, with 8 bases that match TRBD2. The V gene end was trimmed by 5 bases and the J gene end by 4 bases; junction bases not matched to a gene: 5. Germline V gene sequence: CDR1 SGHTA, CDR2 FQGTGA. This CDR3 contains 14 residues. The CDR3 region has the DNA TGTGCCAGCAGCCTTGCGGGACTAGCAGATACGCAGTATTTT. It yields the protein CASSLAGLADTQYF. Together with reference TRBV7-3 and TRBJ2-3, the CDR3 gives the full variable domain: GAGVSQTPSNKVTEKGKYVELRCDPISGHTALYWYRQSLGQGPEFLIYFQGTGAADDSGLPNDRFFAVRPEGSVSTLKIQRTERGDSAVYLCASSLAGLADTQYFGPGTRLTVL.

This clone occurred a few times. The rearrangement joins TRBV25-1 to TRBJ2-7, with D maybe TRBD2 (7 bases). CDR1 and CDR2 (germline): MGHDK, SYGVNS. This CDR3 spans 13 amino acids. With 5 bases removed from V and 3 bases from J, the gap between germline ends came to 11 bases. CDR3 sequence: CASSRGANYEQYF. CDR3 sequence (DNA): TGTGCCAGCAGTCGGGGGGCCAACTACGAGCAGTACTTC.

The J gene is TRBJ2-7, the V gene TRBV2, with unresolved D. CDR1 is SNHLY and CDR2 is FYNNEI in the germline V gene. The CDR3 consists of 15 residues. The ends were cut back, 8 bases at V and 2 bases at J, with 19 bases in the middle. The CDR3 DNA is TGTGCCAGCCTGGCACTGAGCGACGGTACCTACGAGCAGTACTTC. This sequence encodes CASLALSDGTYEQYF.

The chain joins TRBV4-1 to TRBJ1-1; D call uncertain. This CDR3 comprises 14 residues. Germline V gene lookup returns CDR1 MGHRA and CDR2 YSYEKL. V lost 2 bases and J lost 1, with 8 bases in between. The CDR3 region is CASSQSEGNTEAFF. The DNA of the CDR3 is TGCGCCAGCAGCCAAAGCGAGGGGAACACTGAAGCTTTCTTT.

This CDR3 is CASSIVSGSSYEQYF. CDR3 sequence (DNA): TGTGCCAGTAGTATCGTGAGCGGTAGCTCCTACGAGCAGTACTTC. The chain is built from TRBV19 and TRBJ2-7; perhaps TRBD2 as D (5 bases). Germline V lookup: CDR1 LNHDA, CDR2 SQIVND (reference sequence). The CDR3 runs 15 residues. V gave up 3 bases and J gave up 0 bases, with 12 bases separating them.

The CDR3 sequence: CASTGGQTQYF. The CDR3 DNA reads as TGTGCCAGCACGGGGGGTCAGACCCAGTACTTC. The chain joins TRBV27 to TRBJ2-5; TRBD2 aligns across 7 bases. V was pared by 7 bases and J by 6 bases, with 2 bases of the junction left unmatched. Germline loops: CDR1 MNHEY, CDR2 SMNVEV (reference sequence). This CDR3 contains 11 residues.

The rearrangement uses TRBV6-5 and TRBJ1-2; D is unresolved. Germline values: CDR1 MNHEY, CDR2 SVGAGI. This CDR3 spans 12 amino acids. Trimming pared 0 bases from V and 6 bases from J, leaving 5 bases between. As DNA, the CDR3 is TGTGCCAGCAGTTACTCCGGGAATGGCTACACCTTC. As protein: CASSYSGNGYTF.

The chain uses TRBV2 and TRBJ2-5; D might be TRBD2 (6 bases). This CDR3 is 18 amino acids long. Germline CDR1 is SNHLY and CDR2 is FYNNEI. V shed 3 bases and J shed 2 bases, with 22 bases lying between them. The CDR3 is CASSDAVDHGGTQETQYF. For the CDR3, the DNA is TGTGCCAGCAGTGACGCAGTTGACCACGGGGGAACTCAAGAGACCCAGTACTTC.